A selection of T cell receptor beta chains follows, all from one sample in a study of Graves' ophthalmopathy and Graves' hyperthyroidism. TCRdb called the multiplex PCR reads again in MiXCR, with one record for every CDR3 protein. The table lists 350,000 to 400,000 distinct CDR3 sequences, about 17% of them singletons, with about 1.4% in the top ten. Sample: peripheral blood. The receptors originated from a woman under 30 with Graves' ophthalmopathy. CDR3s leave out the opening cysteine and the closing phenylalanine or tryptophan. Each record gives: V gene, D gene, clone size, CDR3 protein. D genes are given only for firm matches. Clone size is not always given. Where it is, it says once, few, many or a class for expanded clones.

v_call: TRBV7-6; d_call: .; clone_size: many; cdr3_aa: ASSPTPYRGNTEAF
v_call: TRBV7-2; d_call: .; clone_size: many; cdr3_aa: ASSRYNYEQY
v_call: TRBV6-2/TRBV6-3; d_call: .; clone_size: many; cdr3_aa: ASSFLSGQNTGELF
v_call: TRBV6-1; d_call: .; clone_size: many; cdr3_aa: ASSTIPMNTEAF
v_call: TRBV27; d_call: TRBD2; clone_size: many; cdr3_aa: ASSLRSKSLATYEQY
v_call: TRBV19; d_call: .; clone_size: many; cdr3_aa: ASRFGGTEAF
v_call: TRBV6-2/TRBV6-3; d_call: .; clone_size: .; cdr3_aa: ASCRGQGPPGGQPQH
v_call: TRBV6-5; d_call: .; clone_size: many; cdr3_aa: ASNSGAPGFNQPQH
v_call: TRBV19; d_call: TRBD2; clone_size: many; cdr3_aa: ASRLAGANTGELF
v_call: TRBV19; d_call: .; clone_size: many; cdr3_aa: ASSITSGPTTYEQY
v_call: TRBV28; d_call: TRBD1; clone_size: many; cdr3_aa: ASRPGTGWDQPQH
v_call: TRBV20-1; d_call: .; clone_size: many; cdr3_aa: SAKVPLGTKETQY
v_call: TRBV6-1; d_call: .; clone_size: few; cdr3_aa: ASCDQFTEAF
v_call: TRBV2; d_call: .; clone_size: many; cdr3_aa: ASSEGSYDPEAF
v_call: TRBV28; d_call: .; clone_size: many; cdr3_aa: ASSRGRNRGEGQPQH
v_call: TRBV30; d_call: TRBD1; clone_size: many; cdr3_aa: AWSPLPRQGPWGYT
v_call: TRBV19; d_call: .; clone_size: many; cdr3_aa: AGPGPKNTIY
v_call: TRBV20-1; d_call: .; clone_size: many; cdr3_aa: SASQGRGTEAF
v_call: TRBV20-1; d_call: TRBD1; clone_size: many; cdr3_aa: SARALRTGSKETQY
v_call: TRBV27; d_call: .; clone_size: .; cdr3_aa: ASSLGARRLNEQY
v_call: TRBV15; d_call: .; clone_size: many; cdr3_aa: ATSRRAGRSRSGYT
v_call: TRBV28; d_call: .; clone_size: many; cdr3_aa: ASRRNDKGYGYT
v_call: TRBV7-8; d_call: .; clone_size: .; cdr3_aa: ASSLLQGTYGYT
v_call: TRBV19; d_call: .; clone_size: many; cdr3_aa: ASGNSYEQY
v_call: TRBV6-5; d_call: TRBD1; clone_size: many; cdr3_aa: ASTAWTGVYGYT
v_call: TRBV7-9; d_call: .; clone_size: many; cdr3_aa: ASSPTRVGSPLH
v_call: TRBV12-3/TRBV12-4; d_call: .; clone_size: many; cdr3_aa: ASSLSPRSYQPQH
v_call: TRBV6-1; d_call: .; clone_size: many; cdr3_aa: ASSTTASGNTIY
v_call: TRBV6-2/TRBV6-3; d_call: .; clone_size: many; cdr3_aa: ASSYSRLSGILTNEQF
v_call: TRBV12-3/TRBV12-4; d_call: .; clone_size: .; cdr3_aa: ASSSNSGLNTEAF
v_call: TRBV7-2; d_call: TRBD1; clone_size: .; cdr3_aa: ASRRQGDGTGELF
v_call: TRBV24-1; d_call: .; clone_size: many; cdr3_aa: ATSAITGLVGELF
v_call: TRBV28; d_call: .; clone_size: many; cdr3_aa: ASSISGGGARQGELF
v_call: TRBV6-5; d_call: TRBD2; clone_size: few; cdr3_aa: ASSYAGGQETQY
v_call: TRBV15; d_call: .; clone_size: many; cdr3_aa: ATSTGPKNIQY
v_call: TRBV27; d_call: TRBD1; clone_size: many; cdr3_aa: ATSTVTGSHEQY
v_call: TRBV12-3/TRBV12-4; d_call: .; clone_size: .; cdr3_aa: ASSFQGWEQY
v_call: TRBV20-1; d_call: TRBD2; clone_size: many; cdr3_aa: SASWAGGATYEQY
v_call: TRBV6-5; d_call: TRBD2; clone_size: many; cdr3_aa: ASSSSLAGVSGNIQY
v_call: TRBV29-1; d_call: TRBD1; clone_size: .; cdr3_aa: SVCTGTASYEQY
v_call: TRBV7-2; d_call: .; clone_size: once; cdr3_aa: ASSSEPLGAENIQY
v_call: TRBV6-7; d_call: TRBD2; clone_size: many; cdr3_aa: ASSPPGLAGGVKTGELF
v_call: TRBV20-1; d_call: TRBD2; clone_size: many; cdr3_aa: SAETSGGPLYQETQY
v_call: TRBV29-1; d_call: .; clone_size: .; cdr3_aa: SVEATAYGYT
v_call: TRBV30; d_call: .; clone_size: once; cdr3_aa: AWSPGSGYQPQH
v_call: TRBV28; d_call: .; clone_size: many; cdr3_aa: ASSLPSYEQY
v_call: TRBV28; d_call: .; clone_size: few; cdr3_aa: ASRFSSRGQETQY
v_call: TRBV12-3/TRBV12-4; d_call: .; clone_size: many; cdr3_aa: ASSFSSQEDRPLMNTEAF
v_call: TRBV5-1; d_call: .; clone_size: many; cdr3_aa: ATRPGGGNTEAF
v_call: TRBV30; d_call: TRBD1; clone_size: many; cdr3_aa: AWNFGTGEAF
v_call: TRBV7-2; d_call: .; clone_size: many; cdr3_aa: ASSRPQETQY